This T cell receptor beta chain was retrieved from a study of identical twins. Study findings and constraints: Sharing of beta out-of-frame sequences by twins showed a weaker excess. Zero-insertion findings could be partly confounded by invariant cells (MAIT and iNKT cells).

On this clonotype: Its specificity is not known.

The authors used template switching to add a universal primer site and gave cDNA unique molecular identifiers. MiXCR, run by TCRdb on the 5' RACE reads, gives a single entry per CDR3 protein. The profile shows around 450,000 distinct CDR3 sequences, about 14% of them singletons. The CDR3 runs to 14 residues. Germline V CDR1 and CDR2: SQVTM, ANQGSEA. V was trimmed by 7 bases and J by 8 bases, leaving 23 bases between them. These same records also appear under a second study, on yellow fever vaccine responses in identical twins.

The chain couples TRBV29-1 to TRBJ1-2; D is perhaps TRBD1 (5 bases). The source of this sequence is a woman aged 18-29 years in good health. The sequenced sample consisted of CD4+ T cells sorted from blood. The CDR3 here is CSAGAPGKLAGYTF. CDR3 bases: TGCAGCGCTGGGGCCCCGGGAAAGTTGGCGGGCTACACCTTC.